This T cell receptor beta chain emerged from a study of control samples from healthy donors and cancer patients. Profiled with immunoSEQ multiplex PCR; TCRdb holds only in-frame clones, not every one. The sample records tens of thousands of clones, roughly 80% being singletons. The CDR3 totals 13 residues. Per the germline V gene, CDR1 is SQVTM and CDR2 is ANQGSEA. Trimming shortened V by 4 bases and J by 3 bases, and 9 bases separated the two germline ends. Source material: blood. The sequence came from a man aged 25 to 40 in good health. The chain uses TRBV29-1 and TRBJ2-2; D is unclear. The CDR3 spells CSVVGLDTGELFF. The CDR3 DNA is TGCAGCGTTGTGGGCTTGGACACCGGGGAGCTGTTTTTT.